The T cell receptor beta chain under discussion was sequenced for a study of cytomegalovirus exposure and HLA in healthy donors. PCR employed 60 Vbeta and 13 Jbeta primers. TCRdb keeps only in-frame clones here, not all; method: immunoSEQ multiplex PCR. The sample holds 180,000 or so clones; 70% to 80% are singletons and the top ten take 3.5% to 4.5%. V gave up 3 bases and J gave up 0 bases, with 8 bases separating them. From germline, CDR1 is LGHNA and CDR2 YSLEER. This CDR3 has 14 amino acids. General study points: Prior analysis indicated that the majority of TCR beta V segments exhibited productivity approximately 87% or approximately 30% of the time. Three chains linked to CMV were shown in vitro to be specific for CMV antigens. CMV serostatus alone was available as immune exposure information.

As regards this clone: Its antigen is not known.

Material: PBMCs. The clonotype comes from a woman in her fifties or sixties in good health and CMV-seropositive. The genes are TRBV4-3 and TRBJ1-1, with a tentative D call TRBD1 (6 bases). The CDR3 bases are TGCGCCAGCAGCCAGGGACAAATGAACACTGAAGCTTTCTTT. It encodes CASSQGQMNTEAFF.